The sequence of this T cell receptor beta chain was determined in a study of siplizumab effects on memory and regulatory T cells. V shed 4 bases and J 5 bases; nucleotides not matched to a gene: 9. The CDR3 length is 14 residues. The germline V gene has CDR1 SQVTM and CDR2 ANQGSEA. The data were produced by immunoSEQ multiplex PCR, yet TCRdb's version contains in-frame clones alone and is incomplete. Of 100,000 or so clones in the sample, about nine tenths were seen once. Sequences were obtained from non-Treg CD4+ T cells sorted from blood. The sequence derives from a human donor in good health. The V gene is TRBV29-1, the J gene TRBJ2-3, with 7 bases fitting TRBD1. CDR3 DNA: TGCAGCGTTGTGGCCAGGGGGTCGGTAGATACGCAGTATTTT. This translates into CSVVARGSVDTQYF.